These 19 T cell receptor beta chains originate from one sample sequenced in a study of identical twins. One entry per CDR3 protein, called by TCRdb with MiXCR from the 5' RACE reads. In the table there are more than 400,000 distinct CDR3 sequences, approximately 14% of which are singletons. The same sample was also used in a study of yellow fever vaccine responses in identical twins.

Sequences were obtained from CD4+ T cells sorted from blood. The receptors shown here come from a woman under 30 in good health.

V gene TRBV29-1 combines with J gene TRBJ1-1; 11 nucleotides match TRBD1. V shed 7 bases, J shed 7 bases, and the junction held 5 bases outside the gene matches. Per the germline V gene, CDR1 is SQVTM and CDR2 is ANQGSEA. This CDR3 contains 12 residues. The CDR3 nucleotides read TGCAGCGGGGACAGGGGGACGGGTGAAGCTTTCTTT. It yields the protein CSGDRGTGEAFF.

This clonotype turned up a few times. The chain links TRBV28 to TRBJ2-1; weak D call: TRBD2 (5 bases). V was pared by 7 bases and J by 6 bases, with 13 bases between. The germline gives CDR1 MDHEN, CDR2 SYDVKM. CDR3 length: 13 amino acids. CDR3 in amino acids: CASKEGGLNEQFF. The CDR3 coding sequence is TGTGCCAGCAAAGAGGGTGGCCTCAATGAGCAGTTCTTC.

This clonotype came up a few times. V and J are TRBV10-3 and TRBJ1-1; a possible D gene is TRBD1 (5 bases). This CDR3 spans 15 amino acids. Trimming took off 10 bases at V and 1 base at J, with 19 bases between the two ends. CDR1 and CDR2 from the germline V gene are ENHRY and SYGVKD. The CDR3 spells CATGWQGMGNTEAFF. In DNA form, the CDR3 reads TGTGCCACCGGGTGGCAGGGAATGGGGAACACTGAAGCTTTCTTT.

The genes are TRBV29-1 and TRBJ2-7; TRBD1 is a possible D gene (5 bases). CDR1 SQVTM and CDR2 ANQGSEA come from the germline V gene. The length of the CDR3 is 11 residues. The germline V and J ends were trimmed by 4 bases and 5 bases, with 9 bases remaining between them. The CDR3 region is CSVGAGNEQYF. The CDR3 region has the DNA TGCAGCGTTGGGGCAGGGAACGAGCAGTACTTC.

This clonotype was seen only a few times. The chain joins TRBV10-3 to TRBJ2-5, with TRBD1 matching 7 bases. The germline gives CDR1 ENHRY, CDR2 SYGVKD. J lost 2 bases, V lost 3 bases, and 6 bases had no gene match. This CDR3 is 15 amino acids long. This CDR3 reads CAISESPGQQETQYF. The CDR3 DNA follows: TGTGCCATCAGTGAATCACCGGGACAGCAAGAGACCCAGTACTTC.

The J gene is TRBJ1-1, the V gene TRBV5-1; no clear D gene. This CDR3 contains 14 residues. In germline, CDR1 is SGHRS, CDR2 YFSETQ. Trimming removed 1 base from V and 4 bases from J, with 11 bases in between. The CDR3 sequence is CASSLWAAGTEAFF. For the CDR3, the DNA is TGCGCCAGCAGCTTGTGGGCGGCAGGCACTGAAGCTTTCTTT.

V is TRBV20-1 and J is TRBJ2-2, with D hard to call. Germline values: CDR1 DFQATT, CDR2 SNEGSKA (reference sequence). The V end lost 1 base, the J end lost 4 bases, and 7 bases lay between the germline ends. The CDR3 sequence is 13 residues long. CDR3 sequence reads: CSARVSSTGELFF. DNA of the CDR3: TGCAGTGCTAGAGTGTCCAGCACCGGGGAGCTGTTTTTT.

This clonotype was detected a few times. This chain links TRBV5-6 with TRBJ1-2, with D uncertain. There are 13 residues in the CDR3. CDR1 SGHDT and CDR2 YYEEEE come from the germline V gene. V lost 1 base and J lost 2, with 6 bases in between. The CDR3 region has the DNA TGTGCCAGCAGCTTGTGGGGAAACTATGGCTACACCTTC. Residues: CASSLWGNYGYTF.

This clonotype was detected many times. V usage is TRBV6-5 and J usage is TRBJ2-2; TRBD1 or TRBD2 may be the D gene (5 bases each). The CDR3 consists of 16 residues. V shed 0 bases and J shed 0 bases, with 8 bases lying between them. Germline CDR1 MNHEY, CDR2 SVGAGI. CDR3 loop: CASSYSGTPNTGELFF. CDR3 in DNA: TGTGCCAGCAGTTACTCAGGGACCCCGAACACCGGGGAGCTGTTTTTT.

The chain couples TRBV10-3 to TRBJ2-5; 7 bases fit TRBD1. Germline assignment: CDR1 ENHRY and CDR2 SYGVKD. There are 14 residues in the CDR3. Unmatched junction bases numbered 4, after V lost 4 bases and J lost 2 bases. CDR3 DNA sequence: TGTGCCATCAGTGGGGCAGGGGGACAAGAGACCCAGTACTTC. Translation gives CAISGAGGQETQYF.

J is TRBJ2-1 and V is TRBV9; D is unresolved. Per the germline V gene, CDR1 is SGDLS and CDR2 is YYNGEE. Deletions cut 0 bases from V and 1 base from J, with 11 bases between. The length of the CDR3 is 16 residues. The CDR3 DNA reads as TGTGCCAGCAGCGTAGTTCCTGCTAGATCCTACAATGAGCAGTTCTTC. It yields the protein CASSVVPARSYNEQFF.

In this sample, this clonotype turned up a few times. V usage is TRBV11-2 and J usage is TRBJ2-3, with D unclear. V lost 7 bases and J lost 1, with 18 bases in between. The germline CDR1 and CDR2 sequences are SGHAT and FQNNGV. The CDR3 is 16 residues long. The CDR3 loop is CASKADMYLGTDTQYF. For the CDR3, the DNA is TGTGCCAGCAAAGCAGATATGTACTTGGGCACAGATACGCAGTATTTT.

This clonotype has ten or more counts. The V call is TRBV12-3 or TRBV12-4, the J call TRBJ2-7; D is possibly TRBD1 (6 bases). The CDR3 totals 12 residues. V lost 6 bases and J 3 bases, leaving 9 bases between the germline ends. Written as DNA, the CDR3 is TGTGCCAGCAGGAACAGGGACTACGAGCAGTACGTC. Protein: CASRNRDYEQYV.

V usage is TRBV4-2 and J usage is TRBJ1-2, with 9 nucleotides matching TRBD1. Per the germline V gene, CDR1 is LGHNA and CDR2 is YNFKEQ. The CDR3 runs to 15 residues. V was pared by 0 bases and J by 7 bases, with 6 bases of the junction left unmatched. The CDR3 protein is CASSQDADRGGGYTF. CDR3 DNA: TGTGCCAGCAGCCAAGATGCGGACAGGGGTGGTGGCTACACCTTC.

This chain connects TRBV20-1 to TRBJ1-4; D gene uncertain. Trimming removed 2 bases from V and 8 bases from J, with 6 bases in between. Looked up from germline, CDR1 is DFQATT and CDR2 is SNEGSKA (reference sequence). The CDR3 loop spans 11 amino acids. The CDR3 region is CSARMGEKLFF. DNA for the CDR3: TGCAGTGCTAGAATGGGGGAAAAACTGTTTTTT.

The chain carries TRBV5-1 and TRBJ1-2; D might be TRBD1 (6 bases). This CDR3 has 14 amino acids. Germline CDR1 SGHRS, CDR2 YFSETQ. V lost 2 bases, J lost 2 bases, and 10 bases lay in between. CDR3 in DNA: TGCGCCAGCAGCTTACAGGGTACCAACTATGGCTACACCTTC. Amino acid sequence: CASSLQGTNYGYTF.

The V gene is TRBV24-1, the J gene TRBJ2-1; 9 bases fit TRBD1. Looked up from germline, CDR1 is KGHDR and CDR2 is SFDVKD. The CDR3 is 17 amino acids. Trimming at V came to 5 bases and at J to 4 bases, leaving 11 bases not matched to a gene. The CDR3 DNA reads as TGTGCCACCAGTGCCTTCCGGTTTGGACAGGGGTACAATGAGCAGTTCTTC. It is translated as CATSAFRFGQGYNEQFF.

This clonotype appeared a few times. The chain joins TRBV6-6 to TRBJ2-2, with no clear D. This CDR3 is built from 13 residues. Per germline, CDR1 MNHNY and CDR2 SVGAGI (reference sequence). Trimming took 0 bases from V and 6 from J, leaving 5 bases between them. The CDR3 spells CASSYSPPGELFF. In DNA, the CDR3 is TGTGCCAGCAGTTACTCCCCCCCCGGGGAGCTGTTTTTT.

The rearrangement joins TRBV4-1 to TRBJ2-1; TRBD2 might be the D (7 bases). The germline V gene has CDR1 MGHRA and CDR2 YSYEKL. The CDR3 has 15 residues. Between the trimmed V and J ends, which lost 3 bases and 4 bases, there was a span of 13 bases. DNA for the CDR3: TGCGCCAGCAGCCATGGCGGGGGCCCTTACAATGAGCAGTTCTTC. Its translation: CASSHGGGPYNEQFF.